This TCR beta chain was captured by sequencing in a study of blood T cell repertoires in COVID-19. This CDR3 region has 15 residues. V dropped 3 bases and J dropped 4 bases, with 13 bases sitting between them. Germline CDR1 and CDR2: KGHSH and LQKENI. Sequencing was performed with immunoSEQ multiplex PCR; in TCRdb, only in-frame clones are kept and a portion is missing. The sample consists of roughly 200,000 clones, 84% of them appearing once. The rearrangement uses TRBV18 and TRBJ1-3; D is unresolved. The receptor was isolated from a woman older than 75 with COVID-19, enrolled during active disease. Input material: peripheral blood. CDR3 protein: CASSPINSGGNTIYF. CDR3 DNA sequence: TGTGCCAGCTCACCTATTAACAGCGGAGGAAACACCATATATTTT.